Shown below are 20 T cell receptor beta chains from a single sample sequenced in a study of control samples from healthy donors and cancer patients. Libraries were prepared by immunoSEQ multiplex PCR; TCRdb keeps only in-frame clonotypes and omits some of them. The sample has about 41,000 clones; approximately 94% are singletons. The sequenced material came from blood. Receptors originate from a man aged 60 to 75 in good health.

CDR3 DNA: TGTGCCAGCAGTTTACAGGGGACCGGGGAGCTGTTTTTT. Amino acids: CASSLQGTGELFF. The genes are TRBV12-3 or TRBV12-4 and TRBJ2-2; D perhaps matches TRBD1 (6 bases). Between the trimmed V and J ends, which lost 2 bases and 5 bases, there was a span of 6 bases. This CDR3 region has 13 residues.

V gene TRBV11-3 combines with J gene TRBJ2-7; possibly TRBD2 for D (5 bases). V gave up 6 bases and J gave up 1 base, with 19 bases separating them. The CDR3 is 16 residues long. Germline lookup yields CDR1 SGHNT and CDR2 YENEEA. CDR3 residues: CASRKEVGLASYEQYF. In DNA, the CDR3 is TGTGCCAGCAGAAAAGAAGTAGGACTGGCTTCCTACGAGCAGTACTTC.

J is TRBJ2-1 and V is TRBV5-6; 8 bases are a match to TRBD2. Germline trimming cut 4 bases from V and 0 bases from J; bases unmatched to any gene: 9. The CDR3 sequence is 17 residues long. Germline V gene lookup returns CDR1 SGHDT and CDR2 YYEEEE. CDR3 DNA: TGTGCCAGCAGCCTACCGACTAGCGCATACTCCTACAATGAGCAGTTCTTC. Its translation is CASSLPTSAYSYNEQFF. Full variable domain (rest looked up from reference TRBV5-6 and TRBJ2-1): DAGVTQSPTHLIKTRGQQVTLRCSPKSGHDTVSWYQQALGQGPQFIFQYYEEEERQRGNFPDRFSGHQFPNYSSELNVNALLLGDSALYLCASSLPTSAYSYNEQFFGPGTRLTVL.

The chain has TRBV7-9 and TRBJ2-7, with 15 bases that match TRBD2. CDR3 length: 18 amino acids. Trimming took 0 bases from V and 4 from J; bases not matched to a gene: 7. The germline gives CDR1 SEHNR, CDR2 FQNEAQ (reference sequence). The CDR3: CASSLAGLAGGSSYEQYF. For the CDR3, the DNA is TGTGCCAGCAGCTTAGCGGGACTAGCGGGAGGATCTTCATACGAGCAGTACTTC.

In nucleotides, the CDR3 is TGCGCCAGCAGTCCTTCTACCGGACAGGTACTAAGTAGGACCCAGTACTTC. Translated: CASSPSTGQVLSRTQYF. The V gene is TRBV23-1, the J gene TRBJ2-5, with 7 bases lining up with TRBD1. TRBV23-1 is annotated as an ORF whose role is uncertain. The CDR3 length is 17 residues. V gave up 4 bases and J gave up 7 bases; unmatched junction bases: 18.

V usage is TRBV27 and J usage is TRBJ2-2; D gene uncertain. The V and J ends lost 1 base and 6 bases respectively, with 3 bases between them. The CDR3 is 12 residues long. CDR1 MNHEY and CDR2 SMNVEV come from the germline V gene (reference sequence). CDR3 nucleotide sequence: TGTGCCAGCAGTTTATGGTCCGGGGAGCTGTTTTTT. Translating gives CASSLWSGELFF.

This clone was seen only once. This chain joins TRBV12-5 and TRBJ1-2; D unclear. Trimming took off 0 bases at V and 3 bases at J, with 17 bases between the two ends. This CDR3 has 17 residues. Per germline, CDR1 LGHNT and CDR2 FRNRAP. CDR3 nucleotide sequence: TGTGCTAGTGGTTTGGTAAGGGAGGGAAAAAAGGACTATGGCTACACCTTC. Protein sequence: CASGLVREGKKDYGYTF.

The CDR3 DNA reads as TGTGCCAGCAGGGTAAGACAGGTTCCCTACAATGAGCAGTTCTTC. This codes for CASRVRQVPYNEQFF. The chain has TRBV28 and TRBJ2-1; D possibly corresponds to TRBD1 (6 bases). Trimming shortened V by 6 bases and J by 2 bases, and 14 bases separated the two germline ends. Germline assignment: CDR1 MDHEN and CDR2 SYDVKM. This CDR3 is 15 amino acids long.

The gene calls are TRBV18 and TRBJ2-1, with 13 bases matching TRBD2. Germline CDR1 reads KGHSH; CDR2 reads LQKENI. Trimming cost V 6 bases and J 7 bases; bases outside gene matches: 12. The CDR3 is 17 residues long. CDR3 amino acids: CASSLILAGGPDNEQFF. DNA for the CDR3: TGTGCCAGCTCGCTAATACTAGCGGGAGGGCCGGATAATGAGCAGTTCTTC.

V and J are TRBV5-6 and TRBJ2-3; 7 bases are a match to TRBD1. The CDR3 runs 16 residues. Germline V CDR1 and CDR2: SGHDT, YYEEEE. V lost 1 base, J lost 2 bases, and 7 bases stayed unmatched. The CDR3 region has the DNA TGTGCCAGCAGCTTGAACAGGGGCCGATTCACAGATACGCAGTATTTT. Protein: CASSLNRGRFTDTQYF.

This chain connects TRBV28 to TRBJ2-5, with D unresolved. The CDR3 runs to 14 residues. The V gene lost 2 bases and the J gene lost 1 base, with 8 bases spanning the gap. Germline V lookup: CDR1 MDHEN, CDR2 SYDVKM. Here the CDR3 reads CASSLTDSQETQYF. CDR3 coding DNA: TGTGCCAGCAGTTTAACCGACTCCCAAGAGACCCAGTACTTC.

The chain is built from TRBV7-8 and TRBJ2-7; TRBD2 might be the D (5 bases). Germline V CDR1 and CDR2: SGHVS, FQNEAQ. Trimming pared 1 base from V and 3 bases from J, leaving 13 bases between. There are 15 residues in the CDR3. The CDR3 nucleotides are TGTGCCAGCAGCTTAGATGAGGGCAGGTTCTACGAGCAGTACTTC. Its protein is CASSLDEGRFYEQYF. Together with reference TRBV7-8 and TRBJ2-7, the CDR3 gives the full variable domain: GAGVSQSPRYKVAKRGQDVALRCDPISGHVSLFWYQQALGQGPEFLTYFQNEAQLDKSGLPSDRFFAERPEGSVSTLKIQRTQQEDSAVYLCASSLDEGRFYEQYFGPGTRLTVT.

This chain connects TRBV10-2 to TRBJ1-3; TRBD1 agrees at 7 bases. Germline loops: CDR1 WSHSY, CDR2 SAAADI. The CDR3 has 14 residues. Trimming removed 8 bases from V and 3 bases from J; junction bases left unmatched: 7. CDR3 amino acids: CASGGTVGGNTIYF. The CDR3 coding sequence is TGCGCCAGCGGAGGGACAGTCGGTGGAAACACCATATATTTT.

This chain uses TRBV10-3 with TRBJ1-5, with D unclear. The germline V gene encodes CDR1 ENHRY and CDR2 SYGVKD. The V end lost 0 bases, the J end lost 4 bases, and 13 bases lay between the germline ends. The CDR3 extends over 16 amino acids. The CDR3 bases are TGTGCCATCAGTGAGTCGCGGCCAACTAGAAATCAGCCCCAGCATTTT. As protein: CAISESRPTRNQPQHF.

The gene calls are TRBV5-1 and TRBJ1-1, with D possibly being TRBD1 (5 bases). This CDR3 contains 14 residues. Trimming removed 5 bases at V and 0 bases at J, with 11 bases between. Germline V gives CDR1 SGHRS, CDR2 YFSETQ. Here the CDR3 DNA reads TGCGCCAGCAGTACGGGGCCTTTGAACACTGAAGCTTTCTTT. It codes for CASSTGPLNTEAFF.

The chain couples TRBV29-1 to TRBJ1-2; D is perhaps TRBD1 (6 bases). This CDR3 has 14 amino acids. Trimming left V 4 bases short and J 4 bases short, with 16 bases between. Germline V gives CDR1 SQVTM, CDR2 ANQGSEA. The CDR3 DNA reads TGCAGCGTTGGGATGGTCGACAGGCTCTATGGCTACACCTTC. Translation gives CSVGMVDRLYGYTF. The entire variable domain, with the rest obtained from reference TRBV29-1 and TRBJ1-2, is as follows: SAVISQKPSRDICQRGTSLTIQCQVDSQVTMMFWYRQQPGQSLTLIATANQGSEATYESGFVIDKFPISRPNLTFSTLTVSNMSPEDSSIYLCSVGMVDRLYGYTFGSGTRLTVV.

This rearrangement joins TRBV21-1 to TRBJ2-7; the table names TRBD1, a call not compared with the DNA. TRBV21-1 is a recognized pseudogene. The CDR3 is 16 amino acids. The CDR3 DNA follows: TGTGCCAGCAGCACAAGAACAGGGGGGATTGATAGGGAGCAGTACTTC. Protein: CASSTRTGGIDREQYF.

The V gene is TRBV24-1, the J gene TRBJ2-1, with D uncertain. The V and J ends lost 1 base and 3 bases respectively, with 3 bases between them. This CDR3 contains 13 residues. Germline V CDR1 and CDR2: KGHDR, SFDVKD. CDR3 protein: CATSDFDYNEQFF. DNA of the CDR3: TGTGCCACCAGTGATTTTGACTACAATGAGCAGTTCTTC.

V gene TRBV9 combines with J gene TRBJ2-3, with 11 bases identical to TRBD1. The CDR3 spans 16 residues. Germline V gene lookup returns CDR1 SGDLS and CDR2 YYNGEE. V lost 2 bases and J lost 6; bases outside the gene matches: 8. In DNA form, the CDR3 reads TGTGCCAGCAGCGTCGCTGGACAGGGGGCTAGGGATACGCAGTATTTT. This sequence encodes CASSVAGQGARDTQYF. Using reference TRBV9 and TRBJ2-3 for the parts outside the CDR3, the full variable domain is DSGVTQTPKHLITATGQRVTLRCSPRSGDLSVYWYQQSLDQGLQFLIQYYNGEERAKGNILERFSAQQFPDLHSELNLSSLELGDSALYFCASSVAGQGARDTQYFGPGTRLTVL.

The table lists this clone with a few counts. The chain links TRBV5-6 to TRBJ2-3; D is undetermined. CDR1 SGHDT and CDR2 YYEEEE come from the germline V gene. V was pared by 4 bases and J by 4 bases, with 10 bases between. The CDR3 totals 13 residues. DNA for the CDR3: TGTGCCAGCAGCCTAGGTGGCGCAGATACGCAGTATTTT. Its translation: CASSLGGADTQYF.